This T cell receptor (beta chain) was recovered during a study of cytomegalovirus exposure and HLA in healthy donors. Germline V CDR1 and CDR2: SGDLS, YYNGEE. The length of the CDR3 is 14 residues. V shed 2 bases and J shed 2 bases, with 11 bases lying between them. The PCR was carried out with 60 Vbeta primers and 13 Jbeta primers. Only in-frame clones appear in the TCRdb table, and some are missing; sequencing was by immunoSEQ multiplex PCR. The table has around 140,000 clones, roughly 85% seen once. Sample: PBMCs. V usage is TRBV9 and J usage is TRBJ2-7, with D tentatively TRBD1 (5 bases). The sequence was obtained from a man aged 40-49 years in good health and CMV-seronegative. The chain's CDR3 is CASSVRQRTYEQYF. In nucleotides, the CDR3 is TGTGCCAGCAGCGTTAGACAGCGAACCTACGAGCAGTACTTC.